This is a list of T cell receptor beta chains from one sample in a study of control samples from healthy donors and cancer patients. The data were produced by immunoSEQ multiplex PCR, yet TCRdb's version contains in-frame clones alone and is incomplete. The table includes about 83,000 clones, 90% to 95% detected once. Sequenced: blood. These receptors all come from a man between 50 and 59 years old in good health. Each CDR3 is given with its conserved first and last residue. The D gene is left open where the match is weak.

v_call,d_call,j_call,cdr3_aa
TRBV5-8,-,TRBJ1-5,CASSFNRGPQHF
TRBV9,-,TRBJ1-3,CASSVGGQGENTIYF
TRBV10-3,TRBD1,TRBJ1-4,CAISEGTGGEKLFF
TRBV3-1/TRBV3-2,TRBD1,TRBJ1-5,CASSQEGGQNQPQHF
TRBV7-8,-,TRBJ1-1,CASSSQENTEAFF
TRBV18,TRBD2,TRBJ2-1,CASSRSISGGADEQFF
TRBV7-2,TRBD1,TRBJ1-1,CASSAGQVRTEAFF
TRBV11-2,TRBD2,TRBJ2-1,CASSDGLAGNEQFF
TRBV5-1,-,TRBJ1-3,CASSPGDGRSGNTIYF
TRBV5-6,-,TRBJ1-2,CASSLFSGYGYTF
TRBV19,-,TRBJ1-5,CASSRQEGQPQHF
TRBV11-2,-,TRBJ2-5,CASSFYAGQETQYF
TRBV19,TRBD1,TRBJ2-3,CASSRDRATDTQYF
TRBV15,-,TRBJ1-2,CATREGGDYGYTF
TRBV3-1/TRBV3-2,-,TRBJ2-2,CASSQGTRTRELFF
TRBV5-1,-,TRBJ2-2,CASSVQGPNTGELFF
TRBV11-2,-,TRBJ1-1,CASSIRPSGTEAFF
TRBV5-4,-,TRBJ1-2,CASSLRRGYGYTF
TRBV11-1,-,TRBJ1-2,CASSLGSYGYTF
TRBV28,-,TRBJ1-1,CASSLYGNTEAFF
TRBV15,-,TRBJ2-3,CATSSRGGGGTDTQYF
TRBV25-1,-,TRBJ1-1,CASSIQGVWTEAFF
TRBV11-2,-,TRBJ2-7,CASSYYYEQYF
TRBV19,TRBD1,TRBJ1-5,CASSTRQGAGSNQPQHF
TRBV2,-,TRBJ2-3,CASSDWRRGTDTQYF
TRBV25-1,TRBD1,TRBJ1-5,CASSETGIDSNQPQHF
TRBV9,TRBD1,TRBJ1-1,CASSVETGGTEAFF
TRBV6-5,-,TRBJ1-2,CASSTTGSGGYTF
TRBV7-2,-,TRBJ1-1,CASSLNRVAVNTEAFF